This T cell receptor beta chain was found in a study of blood T cell repertoires in COVID-19. Trimming left V 0 bases short and J 5 bases short, with 13 bases between. The CDR3 contains 15 residues. The germline V gene encodes CDR1 KGHSH and CDR2 LQKENI. Original handling: Using reference gene primer amplification, nucleated cell counts were estimated. TCRdb's table, derived via immunoSEQ multiplex PCR, lists solely in-frame clones and lacks some. V, J and clone size reflect that table, while D and trimming were determined from the DNA. The sample lists about 380,000 clones, 88% occurring once. The receptor's source is a woman under 30 who had recovered from COVID-19. The chain carries TRBV18 and TRBJ1-1; D possibly corresponds to TRBD1 (6 bases). Sequenced material: PBMCs or T cells enriched from blood (not recorded which). In nucleotides, the CDR3 is TGTGCCAGCTCACCACCGTTATCAGGACAGACTGAAGCTTTCTTT. Protein: CASSPPLSGQTEAFF.